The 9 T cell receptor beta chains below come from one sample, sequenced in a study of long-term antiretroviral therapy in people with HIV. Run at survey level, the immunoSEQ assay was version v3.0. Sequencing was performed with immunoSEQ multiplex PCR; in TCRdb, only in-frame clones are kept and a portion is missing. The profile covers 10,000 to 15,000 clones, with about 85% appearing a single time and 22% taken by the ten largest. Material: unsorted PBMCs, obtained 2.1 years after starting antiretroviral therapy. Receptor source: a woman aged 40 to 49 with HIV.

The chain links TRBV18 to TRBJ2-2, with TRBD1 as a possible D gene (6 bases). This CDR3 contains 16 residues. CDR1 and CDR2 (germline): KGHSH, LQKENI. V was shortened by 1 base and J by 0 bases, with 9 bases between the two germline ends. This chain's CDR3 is CASSPQGEANTGELFF. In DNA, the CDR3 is TGTGCCAGCTCACCACAGGGGGAAGCGAACACCGGGGAGCTGTTTTTT.

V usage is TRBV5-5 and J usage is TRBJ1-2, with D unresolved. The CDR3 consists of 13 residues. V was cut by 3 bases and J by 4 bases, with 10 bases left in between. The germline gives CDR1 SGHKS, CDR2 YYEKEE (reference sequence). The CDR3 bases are TGTGCCAGCAGCTCTTCAGGTACCTATGGCTACACCTTC. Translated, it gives CASSSSGTYGYTF.

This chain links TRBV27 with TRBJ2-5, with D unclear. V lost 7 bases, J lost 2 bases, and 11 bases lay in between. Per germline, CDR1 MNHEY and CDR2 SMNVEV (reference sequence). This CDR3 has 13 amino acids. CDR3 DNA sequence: TGTGCCAGCACTCTATTACTACAAGAGACCCAGTACTTC. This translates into CASTLLLQETQYF.

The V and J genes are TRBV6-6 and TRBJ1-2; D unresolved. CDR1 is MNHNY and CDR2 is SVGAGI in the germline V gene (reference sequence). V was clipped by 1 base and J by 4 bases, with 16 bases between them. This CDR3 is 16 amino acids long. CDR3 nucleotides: TGTGCCAGCAGTTACTTATCGGGCGGATGGGCCTATGGCTACACCTTC. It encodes CASSYLSGGWAYGYTF.

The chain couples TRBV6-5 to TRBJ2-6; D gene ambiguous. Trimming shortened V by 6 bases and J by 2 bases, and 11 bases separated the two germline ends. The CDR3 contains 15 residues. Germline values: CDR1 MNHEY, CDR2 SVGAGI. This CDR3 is CASRPRQTGANVLTF. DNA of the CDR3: TGTGCCAGCAGACCCCGTCAGACTGGGGCCAACGTCCTGACTTTC.

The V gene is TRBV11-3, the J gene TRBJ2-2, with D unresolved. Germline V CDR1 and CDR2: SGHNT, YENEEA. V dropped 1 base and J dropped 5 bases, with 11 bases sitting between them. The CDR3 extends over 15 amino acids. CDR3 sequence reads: CASSLAGVGTGELFF. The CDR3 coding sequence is TGTGCCAGCAGCTTAGCTGGGGTCGGGACCGGGGAGCTGTTTTTT.

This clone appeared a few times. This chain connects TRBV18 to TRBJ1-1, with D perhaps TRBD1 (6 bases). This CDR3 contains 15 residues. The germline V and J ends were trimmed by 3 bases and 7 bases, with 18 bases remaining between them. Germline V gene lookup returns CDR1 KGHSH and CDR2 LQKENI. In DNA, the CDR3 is TGTGCCAGCTCACCGGGTTCGGGGGGCGGCCATGAAGCTTTCTTT. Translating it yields CASSPGSGGGHEAFF.

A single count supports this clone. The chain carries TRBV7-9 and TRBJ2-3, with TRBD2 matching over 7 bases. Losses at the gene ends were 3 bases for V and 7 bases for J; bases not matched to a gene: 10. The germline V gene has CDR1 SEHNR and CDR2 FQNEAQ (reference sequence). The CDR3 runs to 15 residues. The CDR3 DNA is TGTGCCAGCAGCTTGGGGGGGTTCGGAGAATATACGCAGTATTTT. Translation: CASSLGGFGEYTQYF.

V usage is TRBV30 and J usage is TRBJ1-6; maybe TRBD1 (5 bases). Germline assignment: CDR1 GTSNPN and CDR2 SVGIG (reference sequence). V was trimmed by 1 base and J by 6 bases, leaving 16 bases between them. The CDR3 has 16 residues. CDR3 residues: CAWSAWGTVGNSPLHF. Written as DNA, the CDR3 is TGTGCCTGGAGTGCGTGGGGGACGGTGGGTAATTCACCCCTCCACTTT.